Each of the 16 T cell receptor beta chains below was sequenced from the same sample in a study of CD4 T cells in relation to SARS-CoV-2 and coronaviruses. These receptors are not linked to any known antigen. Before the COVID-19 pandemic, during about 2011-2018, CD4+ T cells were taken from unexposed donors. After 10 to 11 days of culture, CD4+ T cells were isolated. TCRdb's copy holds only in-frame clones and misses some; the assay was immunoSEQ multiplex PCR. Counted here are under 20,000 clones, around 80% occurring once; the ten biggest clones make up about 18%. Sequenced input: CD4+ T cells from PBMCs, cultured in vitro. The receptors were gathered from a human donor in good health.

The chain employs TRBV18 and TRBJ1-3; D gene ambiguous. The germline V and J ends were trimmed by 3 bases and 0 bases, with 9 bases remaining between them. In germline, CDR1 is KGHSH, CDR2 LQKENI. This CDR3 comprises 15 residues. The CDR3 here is CASSPATDSGNTIYF. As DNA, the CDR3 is TGTGCCAGCTCACCTGCAACGGACTCTGGAAACACCATATATTTT.

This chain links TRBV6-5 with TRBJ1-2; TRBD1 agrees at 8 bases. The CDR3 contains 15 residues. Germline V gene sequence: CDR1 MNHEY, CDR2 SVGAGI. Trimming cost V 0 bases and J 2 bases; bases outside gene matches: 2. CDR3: CASSYSRTGNYGYTF. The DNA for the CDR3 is TGTGCCAGCAGTTACTCCAGGACAGGGAACTATGGCTACACCTTC.

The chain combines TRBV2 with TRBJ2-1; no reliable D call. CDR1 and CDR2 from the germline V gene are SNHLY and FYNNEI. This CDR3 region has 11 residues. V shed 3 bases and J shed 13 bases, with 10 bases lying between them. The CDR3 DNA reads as TGTGCCAGCAGTGACCCATGGAGCCAGTTCTTC. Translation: CASSDPWSQFF.

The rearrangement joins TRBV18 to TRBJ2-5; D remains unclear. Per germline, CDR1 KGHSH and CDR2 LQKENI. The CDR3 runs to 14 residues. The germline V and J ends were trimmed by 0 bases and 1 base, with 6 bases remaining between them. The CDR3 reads CASSPPSFQETQYF. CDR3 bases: TGTGCCAGCTCACCACCGAGCTTCCAAGAGACCCAGTACTTC.

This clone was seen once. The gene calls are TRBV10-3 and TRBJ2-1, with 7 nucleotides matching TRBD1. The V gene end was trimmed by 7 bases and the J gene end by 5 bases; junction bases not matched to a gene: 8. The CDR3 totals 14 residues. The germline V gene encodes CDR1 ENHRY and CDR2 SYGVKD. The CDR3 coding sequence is TGTGCCATCAAAAGGGGACAGATTGACAATGAGCAGTTCTTC. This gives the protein CAIKRGQIDNEQFF.

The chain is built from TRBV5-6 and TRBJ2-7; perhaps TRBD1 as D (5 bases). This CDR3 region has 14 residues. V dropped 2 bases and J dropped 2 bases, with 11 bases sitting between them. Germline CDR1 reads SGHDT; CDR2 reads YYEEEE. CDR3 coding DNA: TGTGCCAGCAGCTTCCGGTCCAGGGCCTACGAGCAGTACTTC. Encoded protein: CASSFRSRAYEQYF. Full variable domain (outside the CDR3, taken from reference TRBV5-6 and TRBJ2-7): DAGVTQSPTHLIKTRGQQVTLRCSPKSGHDTVSWYQQALGQGPQFIFQYYEEEERQRGNFPDRFSGHQFPNYSSELNVNALLLGDSALYLCASSFRSRAYEQYFGPGTRLTVT.

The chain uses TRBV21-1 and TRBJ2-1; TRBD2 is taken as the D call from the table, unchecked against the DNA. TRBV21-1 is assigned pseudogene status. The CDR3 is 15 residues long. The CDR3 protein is CASSRTSLSYNEQFF. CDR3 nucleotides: TGTGCCAGCAGCCGAACTAGTCTCTCCTACAATGAGCAGTTCTTC.

The CDR3, as DNA: TGTGCCAGCAGTTACTTTCCCCAGGGGGAGACTGAAGCTTTCTTT. Translating gives CASSYFPQGETEAFF. The chain has TRBV6-5 and TRBJ1-1, with 7 nucleotides matching TRBD1. V was clipped by 1 base and J by 5 bases; unmatched bases: 7. From germline, CDR1 is MNHEY and CDR2 SVGAGI. This CDR3 has 15 residues.

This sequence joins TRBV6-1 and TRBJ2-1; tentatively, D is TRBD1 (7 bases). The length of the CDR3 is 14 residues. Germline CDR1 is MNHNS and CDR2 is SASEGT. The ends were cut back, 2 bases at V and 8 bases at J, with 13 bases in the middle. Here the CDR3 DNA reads TGTGCCAGCAGTGAAAGGAGGGACAGCCATGAGCAGTTCTTC. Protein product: CASSERRDSHEQFF.

The CDR3 spells CASSLAFYQGETQYF. DNA for the CDR3: TGCGCCAGCAGCTTGGCTTTCTACCAGGGAGAGACCCAGTACTTC. The rearrangement links TRBV5-1 to TRBJ2-5; possibly TRBD1 for D (5 bases). Germline V CDR1 and CDR2: SGHRS, YFSETQ. The CDR3 extends over 15 amino acids. Trimming stripped 0 bases from V and 4 bases from J, with 13 bases between. Using reference TRBV5-1 and TRBJ2-5 for the parts outside the CDR3, the full variable domain is KAGVTQTPRYLIKTRGQQVTLSCSPISGHRSVSWYQQTPGQGLQFLFEYFSETQRNKGNFPGRFSGRQFSNSRSEMNVSTLELGDSALYLCASSLAFYQGETQYFGPGTRLLVL.

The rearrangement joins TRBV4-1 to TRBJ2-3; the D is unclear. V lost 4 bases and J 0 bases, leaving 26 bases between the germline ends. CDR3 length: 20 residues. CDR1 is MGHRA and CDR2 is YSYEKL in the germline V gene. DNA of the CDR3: TGCGCCAGCAGCCGTCCCGGCGGCAGATCCCAAATAACTAGCACAGATACGCAGTATTTT. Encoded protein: CASSRPGGRSQITSTDTQYF.

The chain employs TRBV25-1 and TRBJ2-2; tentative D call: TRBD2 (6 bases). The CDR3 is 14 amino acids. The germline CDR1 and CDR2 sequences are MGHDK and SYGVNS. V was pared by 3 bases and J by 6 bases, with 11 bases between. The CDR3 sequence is CASSEGGGPGELFF. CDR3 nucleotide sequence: TGTGCCAGCAGTGAGGGGGGAGGACCCGGGGAGCTGTTTTTT.

The CDR3 region is CASSANGGNSGNIQYF. In DNA form, the CDR3 reads TGTGCCAGCAGCGCCAATGGGGGGAACTCCGGAAACATTCAGTACTTC. V is TRBV5-4 and J is TRBJ2-4, with D perhaps matching TRBD2 (6 bases). The germline gives CDR1 SGHNT, CDR2 YYREEE (reference sequence). The CDR3 length is 16 residues. Trimming took off 4 bases at V and 6 bases at J, with 20 bases between the two ends.

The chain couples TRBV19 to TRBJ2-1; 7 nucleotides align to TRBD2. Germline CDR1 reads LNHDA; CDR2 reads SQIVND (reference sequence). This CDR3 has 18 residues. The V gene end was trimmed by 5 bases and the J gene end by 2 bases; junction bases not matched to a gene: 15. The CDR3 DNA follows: TGTGCCAGTAGTGCTTGGGGGGAGGGCCTAATTGCCTACAATGAGCAGTTCTTC. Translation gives CASSAWGEGLIAYNEQFF.

Here the CDR3 DNA reads TGTGCCAGCAGCTTGGTTTTTCAGGGGACGGGGACCGGGGAGCTGTTTTTT. It encodes CASSLVFQGTGTGELFF. The genes are TRBV5-8 and TRBJ2-2, with TRBD1 as a possible D gene (6 bases). Trimming cost V 0 bases and J 5 bases, with 17 bases left between them. This CDR3 is 17 amino acids long. The germline gives CDR1 SGHTS, CDR2 YDEGEE.

The CDR3 DNA reads TGTGCCAGCAGCTTAGGGACAGGGAGCTCCTATAATTCACCCCTCCACTTT. This gives the protein CASSLGTGSSYNSPLHF. The chain uses TRBV7-9 and TRBJ1-6, with 8 positions matching TRBD1. The V gene's germline CDR1 is SEHNR and CDR2 FQNEAQ (reference sequence). The J segment lost 0 bases and the V segment lost 1 base, leaving 2 bases of the junction unmatched. The CDR3 spans 17 residues.